These 18 T cell receptor beta chains came from one sample sequenced in a study of CD8+ T cells in alopecia areata. Extraction of RNA preceded its reverse transcription into cDNA, which served as the sequencing template. Sequenced by immunoSEQ multiplex PCR; TCRdb stores in-frame clones only, minus some. The sample carries roughly 60,000 clones, about 45% recorded once. Treatment given: oral pan-JAK inhibitor, 5-10 mg twice daily. Sequenced here: CD8+ T cells sorted from blood, sampled at approximately week 36, from a patient treated with tofacitinib. These receptor sequences come from a human donor with alopecia areata.

This clone showed up just a few times. The chain recombines TRBV4-3 with TRBJ2-5; D gene ambiguous. There are 14 residues in the CDR3. Germline values: CDR1 LGHNA, CDR2 YSLEER. V lost 1 base and J lost 2, with 8 bases in between. The CDR3 sequence: CASSQGVGQETQYF. Here the CDR3 DNA reads TGCGCCAGCAGCCAAGGTGTGGGACAAGAGACCCAGTACTTC.

The V gene is TRBV30, the J gene TRBJ1-1, with 7 bases that match TRBD1. Germline CDR1 GTSNPN, CDR2 SVGIG (reference sequence). This CDR3 is 15 amino acids long. The ends lost 1 base at V and 1 base at J; junction bases unmatched: 6. The CDR3 is CAWSGEGGRNTEAFF. The CDR3 nucleotides are TGTGCCTGGAGTGGGGAAGGGGGCAGGAACACTGAAGCTTTCTTT.

The V call is TRBV19, the J call TRBJ2-7, with 7 bases identical to TRBD1. Germline trimming cut 5 bases from V and 3 bases from J; bases unmatched to any gene: 10. There are 15 residues in the CDR3. CDR1 is LNHDA, CDR2 SQIVND, per germline (reference sequence). This CDR3 is CASSPSTGFNYEQYF. CDR3 sequence (DNA): TGTGCCAGTAGTCCGTCGACAGGGTTTAACTACGAGCAGTACTTC.

The chain combines TRBV6-5 with TRBJ1-2; a weak D match, TRBD1 (5 bases). The CDR3 length is 15 residues. The germline gives CDR1 MNHEY, CDR2 SVGAGI. V lost 0 bases and J lost 7, with 15 bases in between. In DNA form, the CDR3 reads TGTGCCAGCAGTTACTCGTCCAGGGCCCTTGCTGGCTACACCTTC. Translation gives CASSYSSRALAGYTF.

The rearrangement joins TRBV15 to TRBJ2-3, with a possible D match to TRBD2 (6 bases). The germline CDR1 and CDR2 sequences are LNHNV and YYDKDF (reference sequence). This CDR3 has 15 residues. Trimming cost V 3 bases and J 0 bases, with 10 bases left between them. The CDR3 loop is CATSRVGTSTDTQYF. In nucleotides, the CDR3 is TGTGCCACCAGCAGGGTTGGGACTAGCACAGATACGCAGTATTTT.

The chain has TRBV29-1 and TRBJ1-1; maybe TRBD1 (5 bases). The CDR3 runs to 12 residues. Deletions cut 6 bases from V and 4 bases from J, with 12 bases between. Germline V CDR1 and CDR2: SQVTM, ANQGSEA. The CDR3 region has the DNA TGCAGCGTCCATTGGGGGGGCACTGAAGCTTTCTTT. Amino acids: CSVHWGGTEAFF.

This chain connects TRBV28 to TRBJ2-6; possibly TRBD1 or TRBD2 for D (5 bases each). Trimming removed 5 bases at V and 0 bases at J, with 14 bases between. The germline V gene has CDR1 MDHEN and CDR2 SYDVKM. The CDR3 is made up of 17 amino acids. The DNA for the CDR3 is TGTGCCAGCAGTCCGGGGCAGGAGGACTCTGGGGCCAACGTCCTGACTTTC. This gives the protein CASSPGQEDSGANVLTF.

This clone was observed a few times. Written as DNA, the CDR3 is TGTGCCAGCAGCCTCGGAAGGGCTGGGGCCAACGTCCTGACTTTC. Translated, it gives CASSLGRAGANVLTF. J is TRBJ2-6 and V is TRBV5-4; D gene unclear. Germline CDR1 and CDR2: SGHNT and YYREEE (reference sequence). The CDR3 consists of 15 residues. Trimming pared 4 bases from V and 2 bases from J, leaving 10 bases between.

This clone was observed a handful of times. At the DNA level, this CDR3 is encoded by other sequences in the same sample as well. This chain joins TRBV5-1 and TRBJ2-7; 12 bases align to TRBD1. Trimming cost V 4 bases and J 4 bases; bases outside gene matches: 3. The CDR3 is 14 amino acids. Germline CDR1 is SGHRS and CDR2 is YFSETQ. CDR3 DNA sequence: TGCGCCAGCAGCGCGGGACAGGGGGCTTACGAGCAGTACTTC. The encoded protein is CASSAGQGAYEQYF.

The genes are TRBV30 and TRBJ1-2; D remains unclear. This CDR3 has 14 amino acids. Trimming cost V 0 bases and J 3 bases, with 11 bases left between them. Germline V CDR1 and CDR2: GTSNPN, SVGIG (reference sequence). CDR3 residues: CAWSVLGGDYGYTF. CDR3 sequence (DNA): TGTGCCTGGAGTGTACTGGGAGGAGACTATGGCTACACCTTC.

The chain links TRBV5-4 to TRBJ2-1; TRBD2 matches 8 bases. The CDR3 consists of 14 residues. Trimming took 5 bases from V and 8 from J; bases not matched to a gene: 9. The germline CDR1 and CDR2 sequences are SGHNT and YYREEE (reference sequence). The CDR3 here is CASRGSGRIDEQFF. The CDR3 DNA follows: TGTGCCAGCAGAGGGAGCGGGAGAATCGATGAGCAGTTCTTC.

The V and J genes are TRBV30 and TRBJ2-1; D is uncertain. The CDR3 loop spans 11 amino acids. CDR1 and CDR2 (germline): GTSNPN, SVGIG (reference sequence). The V end was cut by 3 bases, the J end by 8 bases, with 8 bases between. DNA for the CDR3: TGTGCCTGGAGCGACACCGATGAGCAGTTCTTC. This encodes CAWSDTDEQFF.

In its sample, this clone was seen a few times. The chain combines TRBV7-9 with TRBJ2-1; D ambiguous. Germline V lookup: CDR1 SEHNR, CDR2 FQNEAQ (reference sequence). The CDR3 consists of 11 residues. Trimming left V 3 bases short and J 9 bases short, with 6 bases between. For the CDR3, the DNA is TGTGCCAGCAGCTTCGTCGGTGAGCAGTTCTTC. This gives the protein CASSFVGEQFF.

This rearrangement joins TRBV29-1 to TRBJ2-7, with 8 bases lining up with TRBD1. J lost 6 bases, V lost 4 bases, and 8 bases had no gene match. This CDR3 has 13 residues. Looked up from germline, CDR1 is SQVTM and CDR2 is ANQGSEA. CDR3 region: CSVGGLTGGEQYF. CDR3 nucleotides: TGCAGCGTTGGGGGACTTACAGGGGGCGAGCAGTACTTC.

This rearrangement joins TRBV4-1 to TRBJ2-2; 12 nucleotides align to TRBD1. J lost 3 bases, V lost 1 base, and 3 bases had no gene match. The CDR3 contains 17 residues. CDR1 is MGHRA, CDR2 YSYEKL, per germline. CDR3 residues: CASSQVGTGGYTGELFF. In DNA form, the CDR3 reads TGCGCCAGCAGCCAAGTAGGGACAGGGGGCTACACCGGGGAGCTGTTTTTT.

The rearrangement uses TRBV9 and TRBJ2-5, with 14 positions matching TRBD2. This CDR3 has 17 amino acids. V trimming: 2 bases; J trimming: 5 bases; junction bases outside the gene matches: 8. Germline V gives CDR1 SGDLS, CDR2 YYNGEE. CDR3 nucleotide sequence: TGTGCCAGCAGCGTCGGGACTAGCGGGAGCCTGGGGGAGACCCAGTACTTC. Amino acid sequence: CASSVGTSGSLGETQYF.

This rearrangement joins TRBV7-9 to TRBJ2-7, with D unclear. Germline V lookup: CDR1 SEHNR, CDR2 FQNEAQ (reference sequence). CDR3 length: 13 residues. Deletions cut 5 bases from V and 1 base from J, with 9 bases between. The CDR3, as DNA: TGTGCCAGCAGCCACCAGGTGTCCTACGAGCAGTACTTC. Its translation: CASSHQVSYEQYF.

This clone has more than one count but fewer than ten. V usage is TRBV29-1 and J usage is TRBJ1-5; D not certain. The germline gives CDR1 SQVTM, CDR2 ANQGSEA. The CDR3 is made up of 13 amino acids. With 2 bases removed from V and 0 bases from J, the gap between germline ends came to 5 bases. The chain's CDR3 is CSVETSSNQPQHF. As DNA, the CDR3 is TGCAGCGTTGAAACAAGTAGCAATCAGCCCCAGCATTTT. The full variable domain, in which reference TRBV29-1 and TRBJ1-5 provide the parts outside the CDR3, is SAVISQKPSRDICQRGTSLTIQCQVDSQVTMMFWYRQQPGQSLTLIATANQGSEATYESGFVIDKFPISRPNLTFSTLTVSNMSPEDSSIYLCSVETSSNQPQHFGDGTRLSIL.